Below, 25 T cell receptor beta chains from the same sample are listed, as sequenced in a study of CD8 T cells in ankylosing spondylitis (dated by TCRdb to the late 2010s). The library was built by means of 5' RACE. Sequencing relied on an Illumina HiSeq 2500. The raw public data were reprocessed by TCRdb itself: fastp quality trimming at Q25, MiXCR clonotype calling, in-frame beta chains only. CDR3 protein duplicates are merged, each entry listing the most common genes and DNA. This sample is represented by about 360,000 distinct CDR3 sequences; approximately 22% of them were singletons. Of the sample, approximately 14% is held by the ten largest clones. Sequenced sample: blood, either unsorted or a sorted T cell fraction (not recorded which). The source of these receptors is a male donor with ankylosing spondylitis or in good health (not recorded which).

This chain connects TRBV9 to TRBJ2-1; D uncertain. Germline V lookup: CDR1 SGDLS, CDR2 YYNGEE. The V end was cut by 0 bases, the J end by 4 bases, with 5 bases between. This CDR3 has 13 amino acids. The CDR3 here is CASSVAGYNEQFF. The CDR3 nucleotides read TGTGCCAGCAGCGTAGCAGGATACAATGAGCAGTTCTTC.

This chain joins TRBV25-1 and TRBJ2-1; D perhaps matches TRBD2 (6 bases). V lost 1 base and J lost 9, with 10 bases in between. This CDR3 has 13 amino acids. The V gene's germline CDR1 is MGHDK and CDR2 SYGVNS. The CDR3 DNA sequence: TGTGCCAGCAGTGAATTTGAGGGAGGTGAGCAGTTCTTC. This encodes CASSEFEGGEQFF.

This clonotype was counted between two and nine times. V is TRBV12-3 or TRBV12-4 and J is TRBJ1-4, with unresolved D. The CDR3 loop spans 11 amino acids. V dropped 1 base and J dropped 11 bases, with 5 bases sitting between them. CDR3 in amino acids: CASSLDKKLFF. Written as DNA, the CDR3 is TGTGCCAGCAGTTTAGATAAGAAACTGTTTTTT.

The chain joins TRBV2 to TRBJ2-2; maybe TRBD2 (5 bases). Between the trimmed V and J ends, which lost 10 bases and 5 bases, there was a span of 29 bases. Germline V CDR1 and CDR2: SNHLY, FYNNEI. This CDR3 has 18 amino acids. In DNA, the CDR3 is TGTGCCATCCTTGAAAGCCCACGAATGGGCAGGAGGACCGGGGAGCTGTTTTTT. Translation: CAILESPRMGRRTGELFF.

This chain links TRBV9 with TRBJ2-1; 7 positions agree with TRBD2. The ends lost 0 bases at V and 7 bases at J; junction bases unmatched: 7. Germline V CDR1 and CDR2: SGDLS, YYNGEE. The CDR3 totals 15 residues. The CDR3 nucleotides read TGTGCCAGCAGCGTAGACGGGGGAGGGAAAAATGAGCAGTTCTTC. As protein: CASSVDGGGKNEQFF.

The chain links TRBV6-1 to TRBJ2-1, with 8 nucleotides matching TRBD1. Germline V gene lookup returns CDR1 MNHNS and CDR2 SASEGT. Unmatched junction bases numbered 7, after V lost 3 bases and J lost 3 bases. This CDR3 is built from 16 residues. The CDR3 sequence: CASSDRQGINYNEQFF. CDR3 DNA: TGTGCCAGCAGTGACAGACAGGGGATTAACTACAATGAGCAGTTCTTC.

The V call is TRBV10-3, the J call TRBJ2-2; D may be TRBD2 (6 bases). The CDR3 consists of 15 residues. V shed 2 bases and J shed 4 bases, with 11 bases lying between them. Germline CDR1 is ENHRY and CDR2 is SYGVKD. The CDR3 loop reads CAISEPEEGTGELFF. Here the CDR3 DNA reads TGTGCCATCAGTGAGCCGGAGGAGGGCACCGGGGAGCTGTTTTTT.

This clonotype turned up a few times. The chain uses TRBV30 and TRBJ2-2; TRBD2 agrees at 8 bases. Trimming cost V 8 bases and J 6 bases; bases outside gene matches: 11. The CDR3 consists of 14 residues. Germline values: CDR1 GTSNPN, CDR2 SVGIG (reference sequence). For the CDR3, the DNA is TGTGCCACTACACGGGAGGGGGAGTCCGGGGAGCTGTTTTTT. Its protein product is CATTREGESGELFF.

The chain carries TRBV20-1 and TRBJ1-5; D perhaps matches TRBD1 (6 bases). Trimming removed 1 base at V and 5 bases at J, with 9 bases between. Germline assignment: CDR1 DFQATT and CDR2 SNEGSKA (reference sequence). CDR3 length equals 13 residues. CDR3 sequence reads: CSARGTDDQPQHF. Here the CDR3 DNA reads TGCAGTGCTAGAGGGACAGACGATCAGCCCCAGCATTTT.

The chain carries TRBV29-1 and TRBJ1-3; tentatively, D is TRBD1 (5 bases). From germline, CDR1 is SQVTM and CDR2 ANQGSEA. The length of the CDR3 is 15 residues. Deletions cut 3 bases from V and 0 bases from J, with 12 bases between. CDR3 sequence: CSVDPTVCSGNTIYF. The CDR3 nucleotides are TGCAGCGTTGATCCGACAGTATGCTCTGGAAACACCATATATTTT.

This chain links TRBV5-1 with TRBJ2-1; D is perhaps TRBD2 (6 bases). Germline V lookup: CDR1 SGHRS, CDR2 YFSETQ. The CDR3 spans 16 residues. Trimming took off 2 bases at V and 2 bases at J, with 14 bases between the two ends. The DNA of the CDR3 is TGCGCCAGCAGCTTCCGTCAGGGACTCACCTACAATGAGCAGTTCTTC. This gives the protein CASSFRQGLTYNEQFF. The whole variable domain, remainder taken from reference TRBV5-1 and TRBJ2-1, is KAGVTQTPRYLIKTRGQQVTLSCSPISGHRSVSWYQQTPGQGLQFLFEYFSETQRNKGNFPGRFSGRQFSNSRSEMNVSTLELGDSALYLCASSFRQGLTYNEQFFGPGTRLTVL.

This clonotype was detected a few times. The genes are TRBV11-2 and TRBJ2-4; TRBD2 matches 9 bases. This CDR3 contains 14 residues. V lost 4 bases to trimming and J lost 5 bases; unmatched junction nucleotides: 3. Germline V gives CDR1 SGHAT, CDR2 FQNNGV. CDR3 bases: TGTGCCAGCAGCTCCATAGCGGGGGAAAACATTCAGTACTTC. It yields the protein CASSSIAGENIQYF.

This clonotype was seen more than once but under ten times. The chain recombines TRBV12-3 or TRBV12-4 with TRBJ2-2; D is possibly TRBD2 (5 bases). CDR3 size: 15 residues. The V gene lost 3 bases and the J gene lost 6 bases, with 14 bases spanning the gap. This chain's CDR3 is CASSLKPAGSGELFF. CDR3 DNA: TGTGCCAGCAGTTTGAAGCCCGCGGGTTCCGGGGAGCTGTTTTTT.

V and J are TRBV20-1 and TRBJ2-3; the match to TRBD2 covers 15 bases. CDR1 and CDR2 (germline): DFQATT, SNEGSKA (reference sequence). This CDR3 region has 16 residues. Unmatched junction bases numbered 6, after V lost 6 bases and J lost 2 bases. CDR3 DNA: TGCAGTGCCAAGCGGACTAGCGGGGGGGACACAGATACGCAGTATTTT. As protein: CSAKRTSGGDTDTQYF.

This clonotype was observed a few times. This chain links TRBV7-9 with TRBJ2-1; the D gene could be TRBD1 or TRBD2 (5 bases each). Germline loops: CDR1 SEHNR, CDR2 FQNEAQ (reference sequence). The CDR3 totals 15 residues. V lost 5 bases and J lost 9, with 20 bases in between. The CDR3 is CASSQQGYTAGEQFF. In DNA form, the CDR3 reads TGTGCCAGCAGCCAGCAGGGTTATACCGCGGGTGAGCAGTTCTTC. Supplemented by reference TRBV7-9 and TRBJ2-1, the full variable domain reads DTGVSQNPRHKITKRGQNVTFRCDPISEHNRLYWYRQTLGQGPEFLTYFQNEAQLEKSRLLSDRFSAERPKGSFSTLEIQRTEQGDSAMYLCASSQQGYTAGEQFFGPGTRLTVL.

This clonotype was observed at least ten times. For the CDR3, the DNA is TGCAGTGCTAGGTTGACAGGCACGTACGAGCAGTACTTC. The encoded protein is CSARLTGTYEQYF. This chain uses TRBV20-1 with TRBJ2-7; TRBD1 might be the D (6 bases). The CDR3 runs to 13 residues. Germline lookup yields CDR1 DFQATT and CDR2 SNEGSKA (reference sequence). Trimming took 3 bases from V and 4 from J, leaving 13 bases between them.

This clonotype was picked up a small number of times. The chain combines TRBV6-1 with TRBJ2-5; 7 positions agree with TRBD2. V lost 6 bases and J lost 3; bases outside the gene matches: 10. The CDR3 covers 15 residues. The germline V gene has CDR1 MNHNS and CDR2 SASEGT. The CDR3 bases are TGTGCCAGCAGCCGTGGGGGGGTCGAGAAAGAGACCCAGTACTTC. Its translation is CASSRGGVEKETQYF.

This clonotype was found a few times. V and J are TRBV9 and TRBJ2-3; 8 bases agree with TRBD2. This CDR3 has 15 amino acids. The V gene end was trimmed by 4 bases and the J gene end by 1 base; junction bases not matched to a gene: 5. Per germline, CDR1 SGDLS and CDR2 YYNGEE. The CDR3 region is CASSFEAGGTDTQYF. CDR3 coding DNA: TGTGCCAGCAGCTTTGAAGCGGGGGGCACAGATACGCAGTATTTT.

This chain joins TRBV10-2 and TRBJ2-7, with D possibly TRBD2 on 6 matching bases. Trimming shortened V by 6 bases and J by 2 bases, and 17 bases separated the two germline ends. The CDR3 extends over 15 amino acids. The germline V gene encodes CDR1 WSHSY and CDR2 SAAADI. CDR3 residues: CASRGTGEAAYEQYF. The CDR3 DNA reads TGCGCCAGCAGGGGGACGGGGGAGGCCGCCTACGAGCAGTACTTC.

The V call is TRBV7-9, the J call TRBJ2-3, with no clear D. In germline, CDR1 is SEHNR, CDR2 FQNEAQ (reference sequence). Trimming took 4 bases from V and 0 from J, leaving 11 bases between them. This CDR3 contains 15 residues. This chain's CDR3 is CASSSQPTSTDTQYF. The CDR3, as DNA: TGTGCCAGCAGCTCCCAGCCGACTAGCACAGATACGCAGTATTTT.

This chain joins TRBV7-2 and TRBJ2-5; TRBD2 aligns across 7 bases. Looked up from germline, CDR1 is SGHTA and CDR2 is FQGNSA. This CDR3 region has 15 residues. Trimming removed 5 bases from V and 5 bases from J; junction bases left unmatched: 11. DNA for the CDR3: TGTGCCAGCAGCGGACTGGCGGGGGAATGGGAGACCCAGTACTTC. It codes for CASSGLAGEWETQYF.

This clonotype was detected only a few times. The V call is TRBV7-9, the J call TRBJ2-3, with 9 bases fitting TRBD2. The germline CDR1 and CDR2 sequences are SEHNR and FQNEAQ (reference sequence). After removal of 5 bases from V and 6 bases from J, the junction contained 3 bases not matched to a gene. This CDR3 has 13 residues. The CDR3 loop reads CASSPAGGDTQYF. CDR3 DNA sequence: TGTGCCAGCAGCCCCGCGGGGGGGGATACGCAGTATTTT.

This clonotype was seen many times. V usage is TRBV12-3 or TRBV12-4 and J usage is TRBJ2-5; possible D gene TRBD1, 5 bases. V was pared by 4 bases and J by 1 base, with 13 bases between. The CDR3 contains 15 residues. CDR3 nucleotide sequence: TGTGCCAGCAGTTCGTGGTACAGGACCCAAGAGACCCAGTACTTC. It yields the protein CASSSWYRTQETQYF.

CDR3 sequence: CASSLGQGRGYYNEQFF. CDR3 DNA: TGTGCCAGCAGCTTAGGCCAGGGGCGTGGATACTACAATGAGCAGTTCTTC. The chain uses TRBV7-2 and TRBJ2-1, with D tentatively TRBD1 (6 bases). Per germline, CDR1 SGHTA and CDR2 FQGNSA. The ends were cut back, 1 base at V and 3 bases at J, with 16 bases in the middle. This CDR3 is built from 17 residues.

This clonotype was seen a handful of times. This chain connects TRBV12-3 or TRBV12-4 to TRBJ2-1; D is tentatively TRBD1 or TRBD2 (6 bases each). Trimming stripped 1 base from V and 6 bases from J, with 13 bases between. The CDR3 spans 15 residues. This CDR3 is CASSLGGGLGNEQFF. CDR3 coding DNA: TGTGCCAGCAGTTTAGGTGGGGGGCTCGGCAATGAGCAGTTCTTC.